This is a list of T cell receptor beta chains from one sample in a study of blood T cell repertoires in COVID-19. Data came from immunoSEQ multiplex PCR; TCRdb stores just in-frame clones and leaves some out. Of some 150,000 clones listed, approximately 86% were seen once; the top ten hold 6% to 7.5%. What was sequenced was peripheral blood. These receptors all stem from a woman aged 80 or over in a cohort sampled during active or convalescent COVID-19. Both conserved end residues are part of each CDR3. Fields, in order: CDR3 length, J gene, clone size, D gene, V gene, CDR3 DNA, CDR3 protein. D genes are given only for firm matches. Clone size is stated in some rows and not others, as once, few, many or a class when expanded.

length: 15
J: TRBJ1-3
size: NA
D: NA
V: TRBV11-2
DNA: TGTGCCAGCAGCTTAGATCGGGTGGCTAGAAACACCATATATTTT
CDR3: CASSLDRVARNTIYF

length: 15
J: TRBJ1-2
size: NA
D: NA
V: TRBV5-1
DNA: TGCGCCAGCAGGGATGATAGGGGTGTCGGGTATGGCTACACCTTC
CDR3: CASRDDRGVGYGYTF

length: 16
J: TRBJ2-7
size: NA
D: TRBD2
V: TRBV5-5
DNA: TGTGCCAGCAGCTCTCCAGGGAGGGGAGGAATCTACGAGCAGTACTTC
CDR3: CASSSPGRGGIYEQYF

length: 15
J: TRBJ2-1
size: NA
D: TRBD1
V: TRBV7-8
DNA: TGTGCCAGCAGCCGAGGGGGCCTGGGGCTAGGAGAGCAGTTCTTC
CDR3: CASSRGGLGLGEQFF

length: 16
J: TRBJ2-3
size: NA
D: NA
V: TRBV14
DNA: TGTGCCAGCAGCCAAAGTCTCGGAGACGGCACAGATACGCAGTATTTT
CDR3: CASSQSLGDGTDTQYF

length: 16
J: TRBJ2-1
size: NA
D: TRBD1
V: TRBV15
DNA: TGTGCCACCAGCAGAGATCGAGGACAGGGAGACCATGAGCAGTTCTTC
CDR3: CATSRDRGQGDHEQFF

length: 16
J: TRBJ2-2
size: NA
D: NA
V: TRBV9
DNA: TGTGCCAGCAGCCCTGATCCAGGGACGAACACCGGGGAGCTGTTTTTT
CDR3: CASSPDPGTNTGELFF

length: 18
J: TRBJ2-4
size: NA
D: TRBD2
V: TRBV5-4
DNA: TGTGCCAGCAGCCCTCCCCGACCTGGGGGGACTAGCGGGAGGGATCGTTACTTC
CDR3: CASSPPRPGGTSGRDRYF

length: 16
J: TRBJ1-5
size: NA
D: TRBD1
V: TRBV18
DNA: TGTGCCAGCTCTACCACGCGGCAGGGGGGTAATCAGCCCCAGCATTTT
CDR3: CASSTTRQGGNQPQHF

length: 14
J: TRBJ1-5
size: NA
D: NA
V: TRBV11-2
DNA: TGTGCCAGCAGCTTCGGTCGGGGGGGTCAGCCCCAGCATTTT
CDR3: CASSFGRGGQPQHF

length: 15
J: TRBJ2-1
size: once
D: TRBD2
V: TRBV5-1
DNA: TGCGCCAGCAGCCTGACTAGCGGGACCTACAATGAGCAGTTCTTC
CDR3: CASSLTSGTYNEQFF

length: 16
J: TRBJ2-5
size: NA
D: NA
V: TRBV5-6
DNA: TGTGCCAGCAGCCAGCCGACGGATGGAGGGGTGGAGACCCAGTACTTC
CDR3: CASSQPTDGGVETQYF

length: 17
J: TRBJ1-2
size: NA
D: TRBD1
V: TRBV27
DNA: TGTGCCAGCAGTTTAAAAAGCAGGGGGCATAAGAACTATGGCTACACCTTC
CDR3: CASSLKSRGHKNYGYTF